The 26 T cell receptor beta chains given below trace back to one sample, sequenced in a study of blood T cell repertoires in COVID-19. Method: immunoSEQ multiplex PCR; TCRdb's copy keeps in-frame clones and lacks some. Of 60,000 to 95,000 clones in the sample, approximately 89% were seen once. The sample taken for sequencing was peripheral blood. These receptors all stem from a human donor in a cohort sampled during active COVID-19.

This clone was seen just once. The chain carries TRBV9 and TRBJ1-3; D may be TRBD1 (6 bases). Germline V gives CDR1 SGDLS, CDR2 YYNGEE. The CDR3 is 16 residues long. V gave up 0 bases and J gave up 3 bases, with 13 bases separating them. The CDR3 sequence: CASSVGPGDGGNTIYF. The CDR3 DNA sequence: TGTGCCAGCAGCGTAGGCCCAGGGGATGGTGGAAACACCATATATTTT.

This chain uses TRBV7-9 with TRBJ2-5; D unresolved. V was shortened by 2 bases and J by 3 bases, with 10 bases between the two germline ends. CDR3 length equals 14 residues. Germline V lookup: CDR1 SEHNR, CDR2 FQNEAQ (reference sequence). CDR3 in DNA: TGTGCCAGCAGCTTATTACCCAGGAAAGAGACCCAGTACTTC. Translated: CASSLLPRKETQYF.

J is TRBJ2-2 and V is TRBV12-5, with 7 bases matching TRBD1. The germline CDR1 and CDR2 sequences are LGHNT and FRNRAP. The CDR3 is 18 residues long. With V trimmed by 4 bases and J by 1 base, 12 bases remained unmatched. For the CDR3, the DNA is TGTGCTAGTGGTTCGGGGCGGTTTGGACAGGAGAACACCGGGGAGCTGTTTTTT. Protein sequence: CASGSGRFGQENTGELFF.

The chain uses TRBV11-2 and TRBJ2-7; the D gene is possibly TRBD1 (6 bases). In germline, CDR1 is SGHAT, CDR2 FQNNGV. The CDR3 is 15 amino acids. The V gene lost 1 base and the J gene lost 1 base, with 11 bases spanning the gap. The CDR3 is CASSLAPDSSYEQYF. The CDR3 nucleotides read TGTGCCAGCAGCTTAGCCCCGGACAGTTCCTACGAGCAGTACTTC.

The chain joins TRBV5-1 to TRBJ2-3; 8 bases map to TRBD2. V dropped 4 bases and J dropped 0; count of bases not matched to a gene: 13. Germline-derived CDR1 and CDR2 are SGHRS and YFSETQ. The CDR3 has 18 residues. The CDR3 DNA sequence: TGCGCCAGCAGCCCGCGGGGGGCGCTAACCCCTAGCACAGATACGCAGTATTTT. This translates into CASSPRGALTPSTDTQYF.

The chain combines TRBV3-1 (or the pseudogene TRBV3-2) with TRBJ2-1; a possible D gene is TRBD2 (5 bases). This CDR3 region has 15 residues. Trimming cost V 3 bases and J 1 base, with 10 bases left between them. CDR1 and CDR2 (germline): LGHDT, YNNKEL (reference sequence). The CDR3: CASSQTGGSYNEQFF. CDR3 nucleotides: TGTGCCAGCAGCCAGACTGGAGGATCCTACAATGAGCAGTTCTTC.

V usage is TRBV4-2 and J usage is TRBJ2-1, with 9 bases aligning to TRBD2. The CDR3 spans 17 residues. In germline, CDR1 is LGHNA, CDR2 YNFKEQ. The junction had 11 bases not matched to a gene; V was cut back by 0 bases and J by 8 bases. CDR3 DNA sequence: TGTGCCAGCAGCCAAGATCTAGGCGGGGGGGCCATCTATGAGCAGTTCTTC. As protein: CASSQDLGGGAIYEQFF.

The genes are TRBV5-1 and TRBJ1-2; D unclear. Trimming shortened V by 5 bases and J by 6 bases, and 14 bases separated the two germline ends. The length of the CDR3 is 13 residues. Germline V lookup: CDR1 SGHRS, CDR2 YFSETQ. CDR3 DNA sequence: TGCGCCAGCAGGCGGGATGAGGTTGATGGCTACACCTTC. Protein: CASRRDEVDGYTF.

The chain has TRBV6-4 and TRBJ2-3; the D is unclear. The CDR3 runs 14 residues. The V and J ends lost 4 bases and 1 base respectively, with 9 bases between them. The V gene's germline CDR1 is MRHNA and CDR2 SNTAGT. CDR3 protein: CASSATKGTDTQYF. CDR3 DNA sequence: TGTGCCAGCAGTGCCACTAAAGGCACAGATACGCAGTATTTT.

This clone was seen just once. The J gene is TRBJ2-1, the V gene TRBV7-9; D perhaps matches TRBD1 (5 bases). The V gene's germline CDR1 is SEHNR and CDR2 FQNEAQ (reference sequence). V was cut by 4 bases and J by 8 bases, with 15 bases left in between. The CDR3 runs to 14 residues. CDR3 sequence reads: CASSSLQGSYEQFF. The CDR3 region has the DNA TGTGCCAGCAGCTCCCTCCAGGGTTCCTATGAGCAGTTCTTC.

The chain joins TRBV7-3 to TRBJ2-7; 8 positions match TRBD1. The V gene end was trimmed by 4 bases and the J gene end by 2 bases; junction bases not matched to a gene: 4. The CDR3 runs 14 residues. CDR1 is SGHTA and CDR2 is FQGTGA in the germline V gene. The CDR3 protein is CASSSGQATYEQYF. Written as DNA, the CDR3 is TGTGCCAGCAGCTCGGGACAGGCAACCTACGAGCAGTACTTC.

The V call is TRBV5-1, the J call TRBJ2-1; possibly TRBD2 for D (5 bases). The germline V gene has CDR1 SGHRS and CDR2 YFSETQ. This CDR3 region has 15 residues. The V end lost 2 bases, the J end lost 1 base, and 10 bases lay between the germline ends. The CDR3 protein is CASSLNGESYNEQFF. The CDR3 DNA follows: TGCGCCAGCAGCTTAAACGGGGAGTCCTACAATGAGCAGTTCTTC.

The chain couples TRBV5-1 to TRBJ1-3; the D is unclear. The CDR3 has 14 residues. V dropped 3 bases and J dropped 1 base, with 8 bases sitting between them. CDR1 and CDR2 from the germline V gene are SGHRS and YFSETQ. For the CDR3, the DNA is TGCGCCAGCAGCTCTGCGGTTTCTGGAAACACCATATATTTT. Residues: CASSSAVSGNTIYF.

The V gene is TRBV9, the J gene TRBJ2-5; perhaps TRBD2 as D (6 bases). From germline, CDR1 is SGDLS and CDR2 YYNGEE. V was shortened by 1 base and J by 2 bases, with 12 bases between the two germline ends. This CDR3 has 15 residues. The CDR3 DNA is TGTGCCAGCAGCGTATACGGGGGTGATCAAGAGACCCAGTACTTC. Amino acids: CASSVYGGDQETQYF. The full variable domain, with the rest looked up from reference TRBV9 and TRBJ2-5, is DSGVTQTPKHLITATGQRVTLRCSPRSGDLSVYWYQQSLDQGLQFLIQYYNGEERAKGNILERFSAQQFPDLHSELNLSSLELGDSALYFCASSVYGGDQETQYFGPGTRLLVL.

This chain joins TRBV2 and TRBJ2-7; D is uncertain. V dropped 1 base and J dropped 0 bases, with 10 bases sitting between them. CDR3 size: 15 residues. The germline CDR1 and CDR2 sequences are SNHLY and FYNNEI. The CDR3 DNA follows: TGTGCCAGCAGTGAAGTTGGCAGTATCTCCTACGAGCAGTACTTC. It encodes CASSEVGSISYEQYF.

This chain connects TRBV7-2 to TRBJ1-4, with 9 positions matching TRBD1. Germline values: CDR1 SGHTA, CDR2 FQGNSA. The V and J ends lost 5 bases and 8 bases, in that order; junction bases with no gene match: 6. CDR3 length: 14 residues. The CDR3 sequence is CASSTRQGGEKLFF. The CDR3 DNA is TGTGCCAGCAGCACCCGACAGGGGGGCGAAAAACTGTTTTTT.

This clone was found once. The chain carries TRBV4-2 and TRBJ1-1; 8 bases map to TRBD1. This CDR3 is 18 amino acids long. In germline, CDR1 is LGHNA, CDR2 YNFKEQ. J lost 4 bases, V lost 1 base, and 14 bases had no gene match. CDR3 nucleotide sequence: TGTGCCAGCAGCCAAGCCGTTAGGACAGGGACGTTAGGCACTGAAGCTTTCTTT. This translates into CASSQAVRTGTLGTEAFF.

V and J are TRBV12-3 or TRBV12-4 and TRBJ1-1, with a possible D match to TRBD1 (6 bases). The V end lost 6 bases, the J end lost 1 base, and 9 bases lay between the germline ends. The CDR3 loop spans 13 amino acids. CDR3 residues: CASSRDTNTEAFF. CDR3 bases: TGTGCCAGCAGCAGGGACACGAACACTGAAGCTTTCTTT.

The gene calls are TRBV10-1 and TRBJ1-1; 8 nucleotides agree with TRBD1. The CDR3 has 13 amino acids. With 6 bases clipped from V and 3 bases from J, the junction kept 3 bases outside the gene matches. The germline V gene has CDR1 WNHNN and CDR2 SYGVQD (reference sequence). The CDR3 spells CASRGQVDTEAFF. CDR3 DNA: TGCGCCAGCAGGGGACAGGTGGACACTGAAGCTTTCTTT.

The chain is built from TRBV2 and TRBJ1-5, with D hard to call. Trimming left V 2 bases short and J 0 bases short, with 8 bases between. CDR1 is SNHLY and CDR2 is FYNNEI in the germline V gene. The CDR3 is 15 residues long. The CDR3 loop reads CASSEQVDSNQPQHF. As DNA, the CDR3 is TGTGCCAGCAGTGAACAGGTCGATAGCAATCAGCCCCAGCATTTT.

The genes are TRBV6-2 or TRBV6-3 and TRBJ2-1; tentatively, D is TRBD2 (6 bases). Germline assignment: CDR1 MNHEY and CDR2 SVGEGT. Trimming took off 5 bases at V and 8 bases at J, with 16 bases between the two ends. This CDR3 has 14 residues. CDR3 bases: TGTGCCAGCAGTGACGCCTTAGGAGGGGATGAGCAGTTCTTC. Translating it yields CASSDALGGDEQFF.

This CDR3 reads CASSSSTQRTDTQYF. Here the CDR3 DNA reads TGTGCCAGCAGCTCCTCCACACAACGCACAGATACGCAGTATTTT. J is TRBJ2-3 and V is TRBV5-5; D is ambiguous. V gave up 3 bases and J gave up 1 base, with 12 bases separating them. This CDR3 region has 15 residues. Germline V gene data show CDR1 as SGHKS and CDR2 as YYEKEE (reference sequence).

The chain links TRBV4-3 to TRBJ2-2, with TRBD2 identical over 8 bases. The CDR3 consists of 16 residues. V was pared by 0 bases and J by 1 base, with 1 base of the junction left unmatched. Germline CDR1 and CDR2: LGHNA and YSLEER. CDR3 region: CASSQESGGNTGELFF. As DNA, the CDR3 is TGCGCCAGCAGCCAAGAGAGCGGGGGGAACACCGGGGAGCTGTTTTTT.

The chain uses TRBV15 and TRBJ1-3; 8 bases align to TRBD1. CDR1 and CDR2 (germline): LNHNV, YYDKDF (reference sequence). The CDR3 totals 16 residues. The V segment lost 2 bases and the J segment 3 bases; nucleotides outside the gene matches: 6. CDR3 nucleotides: TGTGCCACCAGCAGATCCCAGGGGGCCGGTGGAAACACCATATATTTT. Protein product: CATSRSQGAGGNTIYF. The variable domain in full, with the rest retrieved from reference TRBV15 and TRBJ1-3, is DAMVIQNPRYQVTQFGKPVTLSCSQTLNHNVMYWYQQKSSQAPKLLFHYYDKDFNNEADTPDNFQSRRPNTSFCFLDIRSPGLGDTAMYLCATSRSQGAGGNTIYFGEGSWLTVV.

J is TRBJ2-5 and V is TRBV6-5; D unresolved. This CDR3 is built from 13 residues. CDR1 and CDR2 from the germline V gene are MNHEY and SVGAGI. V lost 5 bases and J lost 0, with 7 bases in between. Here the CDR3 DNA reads TGTGCCAGCAGTCCCCGGGACCAAGAGACCCAGTACTTC. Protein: CASSPRDQETQYF.

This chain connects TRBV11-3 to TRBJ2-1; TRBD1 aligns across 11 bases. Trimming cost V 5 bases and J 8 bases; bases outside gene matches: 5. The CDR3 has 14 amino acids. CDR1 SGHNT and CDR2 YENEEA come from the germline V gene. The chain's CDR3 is CASSPGTGGDEQFF. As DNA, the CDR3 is TGTGCCAGCAGCCCCGGGACAGGGGGGGATGAGCAGTTCTTC.